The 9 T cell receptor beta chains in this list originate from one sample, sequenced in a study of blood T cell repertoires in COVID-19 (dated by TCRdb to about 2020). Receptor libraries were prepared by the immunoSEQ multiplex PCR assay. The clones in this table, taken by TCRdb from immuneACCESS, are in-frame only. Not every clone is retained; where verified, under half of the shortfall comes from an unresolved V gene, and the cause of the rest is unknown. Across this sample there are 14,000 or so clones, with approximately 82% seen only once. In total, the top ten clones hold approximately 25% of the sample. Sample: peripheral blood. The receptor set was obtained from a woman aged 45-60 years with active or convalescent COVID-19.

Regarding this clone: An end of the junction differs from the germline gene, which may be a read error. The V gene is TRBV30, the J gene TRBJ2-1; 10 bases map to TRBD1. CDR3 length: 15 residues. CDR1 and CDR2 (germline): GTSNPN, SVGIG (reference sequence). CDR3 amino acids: CVWSGTGAPYNEQFF. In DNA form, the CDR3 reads TGTGTCTGGAGTGGGACAGGGGCCCCCTACAATGAGCAGTTCTTC.

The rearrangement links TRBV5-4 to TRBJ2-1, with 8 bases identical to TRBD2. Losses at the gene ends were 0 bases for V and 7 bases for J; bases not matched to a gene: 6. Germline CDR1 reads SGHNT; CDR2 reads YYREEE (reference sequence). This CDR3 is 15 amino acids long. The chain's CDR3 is CASSLDPGLVNEQFF. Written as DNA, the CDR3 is TGTGCCAGCAGCTTGGATCCGGGACTAGTGAATGAGCAGTTCTTC. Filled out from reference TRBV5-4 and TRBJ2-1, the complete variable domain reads ETGVTQSPTHLIKTRGQQVTLRCSSQSGHNTVSWYQQALGQGPQFIFQYYREEENGRGNFPPRFSGLQFPNYSSELNVNALELDDSALYLCASSLDPGLVNEQFFGPGTRLTVL.

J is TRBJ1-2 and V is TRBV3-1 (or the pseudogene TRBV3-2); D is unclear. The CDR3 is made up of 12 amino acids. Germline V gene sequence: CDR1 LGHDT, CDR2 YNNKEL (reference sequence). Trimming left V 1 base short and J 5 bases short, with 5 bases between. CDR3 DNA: TGTGCCAGCAGCCAAGTAACTTATGGCTACACCTTC. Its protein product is CASSQVTYGYTF.

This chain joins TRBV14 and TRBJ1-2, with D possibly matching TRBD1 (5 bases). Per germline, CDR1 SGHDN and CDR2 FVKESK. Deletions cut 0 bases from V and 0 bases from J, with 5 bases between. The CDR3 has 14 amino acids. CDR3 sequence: CASSQEQANYGYTF. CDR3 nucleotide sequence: TGTGCCAGCAGCCAAGAACAGGCTAACTATGGCTACACCTTC.

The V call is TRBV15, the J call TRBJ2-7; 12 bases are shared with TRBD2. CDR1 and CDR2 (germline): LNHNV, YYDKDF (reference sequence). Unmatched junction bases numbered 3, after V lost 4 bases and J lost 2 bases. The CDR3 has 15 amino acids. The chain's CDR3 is CATSTRTSGTYEQYF. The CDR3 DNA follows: TGTGCCACCAGCACCCGGACTAGCGGGACCTACGAGCAGTACTTC.

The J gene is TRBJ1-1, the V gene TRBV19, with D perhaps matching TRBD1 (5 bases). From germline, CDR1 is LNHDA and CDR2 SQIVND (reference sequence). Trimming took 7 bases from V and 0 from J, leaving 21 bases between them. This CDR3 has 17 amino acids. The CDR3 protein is CASTLNRGLIMNTEAFF. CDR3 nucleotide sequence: TGTGCCAGTACCCTGAATCGGGGACTAATCATGAACACTGAAGCTTTCTTT.

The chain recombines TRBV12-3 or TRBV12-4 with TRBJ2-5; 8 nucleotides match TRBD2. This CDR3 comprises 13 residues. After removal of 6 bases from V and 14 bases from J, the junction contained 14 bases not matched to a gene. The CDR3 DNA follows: TGTGCCAGCAGGCCGAACACCCGCGGGAGGTTATACTTC. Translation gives CASRPNTRGRLYF.

The CDR3 DNA follows: TGTGCCAGCAGTTTACCAGGACTAGCGGGAGATAACACCGGGGAGCTGTTTTTT. The encoded protein is CASSLPGLAGDNTGELFF. The chain recombines TRBV28 with TRBJ2-2; 13 bases line up with TRBD2. Germline-derived CDR1 and CDR2 are MDHEN and SYDVKM. The CDR3 sequence is 18 residues long. V trimming: 2 bases; J trimming: 2 bases; junction bases outside the gene matches: 5. The whole variable domain, remainder taken from reference TRBV28 and TRBJ2-2, is DVKVTQSSRYLVKRTGEKVFLECVQDMDHENMFWYRQDPGLGLRLIYFSYDVKMKEKGDIPEGYSVSREKKERFSLILESASTNQTSMYLCASSLPGLAGDNTGELFFGEGSRLTVL.

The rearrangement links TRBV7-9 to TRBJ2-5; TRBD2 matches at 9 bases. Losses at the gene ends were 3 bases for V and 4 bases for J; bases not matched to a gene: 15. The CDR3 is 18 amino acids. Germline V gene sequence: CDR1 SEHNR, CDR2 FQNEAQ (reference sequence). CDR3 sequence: CASSFSPPTSGGGETQYF. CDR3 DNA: TGTGCCAGCAGCTTTAGTCCTCCGACTAGCGGTGGAGGAGAGACCCAGTACTTC.